This is a list of T cell receptor beta chains from one sample in a study of shared clonotypes between healthy human individuals. The protocol was immunoSEQ multiplex PCR, while the TCRdb copy is restricted to in-frame clones and leaves out a portion. The sample has 2.5 million or so clones, around nine tenths seen once. The sequencing sample was made of naive CD4+ T cells sorted from blood. The receptors derive from a man aged 18 to 29 in good health. Both conserved end residues are trimmed from each CDR3.

>TRBV30
AWAVGGWGTEAF
>TRBV9
ASSVGVGGDAGYT
>TRBV4-2
ASSLTDFREQF
>TRBV19
ATAGQGNTGELF
>TRBV19
ASSTPGQGAQNEQF
>TRBV19
ASSIYGTKSYNEQF
>TRBV2
ASTDDQGAVSPLH
>TRBV27
ASSLSRGTFDTGELF
>TRBV20-1
SAYRDEQY
>TRBV4-3
ASSQDWDPLYEQY
>TRBV11-2
ASSLGWSSYNSPLH
>TRBV11-2
ASSFGAGFTDTQY
>TRBV5-4
ASSLAQGRPYNEQF